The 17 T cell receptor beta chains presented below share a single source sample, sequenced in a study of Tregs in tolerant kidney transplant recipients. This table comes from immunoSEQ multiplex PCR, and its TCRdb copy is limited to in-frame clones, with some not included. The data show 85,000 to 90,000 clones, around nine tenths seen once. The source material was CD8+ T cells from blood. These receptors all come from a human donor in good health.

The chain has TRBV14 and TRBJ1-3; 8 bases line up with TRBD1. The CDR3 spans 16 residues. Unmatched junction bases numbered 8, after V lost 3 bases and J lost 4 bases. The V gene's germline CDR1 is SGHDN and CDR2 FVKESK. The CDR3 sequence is CASSHSGQGRGNTIYF. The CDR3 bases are TGTGCCAGCAGCCATTCAGGACAGGGTAGAGGAAACACCATATATTTT.

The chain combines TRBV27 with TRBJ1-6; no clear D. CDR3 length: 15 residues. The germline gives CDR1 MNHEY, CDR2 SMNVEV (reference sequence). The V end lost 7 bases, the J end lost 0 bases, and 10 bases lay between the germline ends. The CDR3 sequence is CASTQGSSYNSPLHF. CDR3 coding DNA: TGTGCCAGCACCCAAGGGAGCTCCTATAATTCACCCCTCCACTTT.

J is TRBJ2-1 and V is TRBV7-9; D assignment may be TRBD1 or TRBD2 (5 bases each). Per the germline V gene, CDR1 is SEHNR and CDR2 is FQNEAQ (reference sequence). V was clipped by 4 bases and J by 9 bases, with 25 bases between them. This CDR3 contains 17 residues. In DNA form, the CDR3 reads TGTGCCAGCAGCTCACCTACAGCTTTAGCGAGAAGGGGTGAGCAGTTCTTC. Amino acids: CASSSPTALARRGEQFF.

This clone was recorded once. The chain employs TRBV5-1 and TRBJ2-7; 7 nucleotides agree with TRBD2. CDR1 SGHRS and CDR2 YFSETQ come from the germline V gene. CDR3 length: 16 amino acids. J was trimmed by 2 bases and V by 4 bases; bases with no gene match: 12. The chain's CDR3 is CASSPWGGRNTYEQYF. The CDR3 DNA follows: TGCGCCAGCAGCCCCTGGGGGGGACGGAACACCTACGAGCAGTACTTC.

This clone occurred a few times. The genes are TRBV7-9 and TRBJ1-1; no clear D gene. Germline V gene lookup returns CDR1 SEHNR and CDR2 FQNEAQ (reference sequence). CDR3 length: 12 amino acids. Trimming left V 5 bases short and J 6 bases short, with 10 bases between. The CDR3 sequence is CASSPGSPEAFF. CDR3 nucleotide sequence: TGTGCCAGCAGCCCCGGTTCGCCTGAAGCTTTCTTT.

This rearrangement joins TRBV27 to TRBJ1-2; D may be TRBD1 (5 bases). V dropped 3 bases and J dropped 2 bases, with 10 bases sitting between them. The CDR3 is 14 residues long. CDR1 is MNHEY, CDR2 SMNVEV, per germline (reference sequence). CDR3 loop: CASSFQGGNYGYTF. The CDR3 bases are TGTGCCAGCAGTTTCCAGGGAGGGAACTATGGCTACACCTTC.

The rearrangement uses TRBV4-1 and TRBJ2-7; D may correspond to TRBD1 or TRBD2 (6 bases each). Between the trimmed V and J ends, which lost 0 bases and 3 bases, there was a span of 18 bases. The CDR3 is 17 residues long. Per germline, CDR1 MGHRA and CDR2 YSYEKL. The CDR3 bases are TGCGCCAGCAGCCAAGAAGGGGGGCTTGGGGTTAGCTACGAGCAGTACTTC. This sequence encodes CASSQEGGLGVSYEQYF.

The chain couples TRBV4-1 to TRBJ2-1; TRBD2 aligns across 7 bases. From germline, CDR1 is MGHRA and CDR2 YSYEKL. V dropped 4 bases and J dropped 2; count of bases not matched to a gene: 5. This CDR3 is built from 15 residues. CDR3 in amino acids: CASSPSGTTYNEQFF. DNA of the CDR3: TGCGCCAGCAGCCCCAGCGGGACGACCTACAATGAGCAGTTCTTC.

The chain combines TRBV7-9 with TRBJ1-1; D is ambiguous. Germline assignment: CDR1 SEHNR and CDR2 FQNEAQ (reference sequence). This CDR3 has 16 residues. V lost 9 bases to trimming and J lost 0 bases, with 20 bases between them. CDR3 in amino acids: CASATVPVRLNTEAFF. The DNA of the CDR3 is TGTGCCAGTGCAACCGTCCCGGTTAGACTGAACACTGAAGCTTTCTTT.

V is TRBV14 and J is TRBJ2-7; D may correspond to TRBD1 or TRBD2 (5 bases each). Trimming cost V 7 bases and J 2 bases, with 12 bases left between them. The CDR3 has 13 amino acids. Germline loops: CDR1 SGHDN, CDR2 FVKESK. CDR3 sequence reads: CASKGTGAYEQYF. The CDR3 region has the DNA TGTGCCAGCAAAGGGACGGGCGCCTACGAGCAGTACTTC.

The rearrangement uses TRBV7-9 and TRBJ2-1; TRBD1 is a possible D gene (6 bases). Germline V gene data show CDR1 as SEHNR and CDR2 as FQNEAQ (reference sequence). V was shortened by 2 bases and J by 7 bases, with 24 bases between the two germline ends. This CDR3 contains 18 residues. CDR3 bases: TGTGCCAGCAGCTTATTCATTACAGGGAGTGGAACACGGAATGAGCAGTTCTTC. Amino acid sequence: CASSLFITGSGTRNEQFF.

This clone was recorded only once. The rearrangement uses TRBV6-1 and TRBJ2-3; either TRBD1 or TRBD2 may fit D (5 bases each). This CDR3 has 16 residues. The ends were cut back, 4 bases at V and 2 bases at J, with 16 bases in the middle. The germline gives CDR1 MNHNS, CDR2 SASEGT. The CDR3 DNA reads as TGTGCCAGCAGTGGGGGCACTAGTTGGGCCACAGATACGCAGTATTTT. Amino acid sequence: CASSGGTSWATDTQYF.

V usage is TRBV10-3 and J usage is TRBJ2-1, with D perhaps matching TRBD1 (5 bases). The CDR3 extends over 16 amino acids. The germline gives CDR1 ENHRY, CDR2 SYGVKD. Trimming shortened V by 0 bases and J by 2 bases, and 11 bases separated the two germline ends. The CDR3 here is CAISESGASPYNEQFF. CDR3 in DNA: TGTGCCATCAGTGAGTCTGGGGCGTCCCCCTACAATGAGCAGTTCTTC.

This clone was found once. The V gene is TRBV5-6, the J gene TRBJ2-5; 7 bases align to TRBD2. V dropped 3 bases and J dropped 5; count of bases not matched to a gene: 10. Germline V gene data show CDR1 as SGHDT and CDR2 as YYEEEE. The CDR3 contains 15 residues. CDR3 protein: CASSYPWGEGETQYF. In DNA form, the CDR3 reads TGTGCCAGCAGCTACCCATGGGGGGAGGGGGAGACCCAGTACTTC.

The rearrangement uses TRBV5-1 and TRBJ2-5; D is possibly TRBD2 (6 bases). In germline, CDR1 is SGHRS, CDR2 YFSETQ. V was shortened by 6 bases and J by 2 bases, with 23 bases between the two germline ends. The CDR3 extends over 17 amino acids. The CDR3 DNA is TGCGCCAGCAACCATCTTTCGACGGGAGCCGGGCAAGAGACCCAGTACTTC. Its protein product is CASNHLSTGAGQETQYF.

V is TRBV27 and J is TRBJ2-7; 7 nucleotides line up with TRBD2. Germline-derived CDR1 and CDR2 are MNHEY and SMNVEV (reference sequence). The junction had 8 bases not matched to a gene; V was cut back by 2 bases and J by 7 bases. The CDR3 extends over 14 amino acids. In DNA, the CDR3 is TGTGCCAGCAGTTTACGGGGGAGGGCCGGGGAGCAGTACTTC. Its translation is CASSLRGRAGEQYF.

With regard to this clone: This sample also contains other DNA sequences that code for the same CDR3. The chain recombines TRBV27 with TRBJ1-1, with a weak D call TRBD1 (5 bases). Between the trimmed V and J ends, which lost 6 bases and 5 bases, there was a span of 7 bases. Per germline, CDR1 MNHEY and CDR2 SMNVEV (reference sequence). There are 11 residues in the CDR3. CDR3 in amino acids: CASRGGTEAFF. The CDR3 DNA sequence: TGTGCCAGCAGGGGGGGGACTGAAGCTTTCTTT.